This T cell receptor (beta chain) was sequenced during a study of blood T cell repertoires in COVID-19. Turning to the study itself: Specimens from acute and convalescent COVID-19 originated in the United States, Italy and Spain. T cells, B-cell-depleted T cells, or PBMCs supplied cDNA or gDNA.

The table lists this clone with a few counts. J gave up 3 bases and V 4 bases, and 9 bases lay outside the gene matches. In germline, CDR1 is SNHLY, CDR2 FYNNEI. The CDR3 consists of 16 residues. In the authors' methods: Amplification of reference gene primers provided the estimated nucleated cell counts. Repertoires were generated with immunoSEQ multiplex PCR, while TCRdb's copy carries only in-frame clones and drops some. D and trimming come from the DNA, and the V and J calls and clone size come from that table. This table has tens of thousands of clones, 80% to 85% appearing once. Sequencing used peripheral blood. The V and J genes are TRBV2 and TRBJ1-2; 9 bases are shared with TRBD1. The source is a human donor with acute or convalescent COVID-19. The donor label of this sample is uncertain. CDR3 in DNA: TGTGCCAGCAGTGTAGCCAGGCGACAGGGGGACTATGGCTACACCTTC. Translation gives CASSVARRQGDYGYTF. Using reference TRBV2 and TRBJ1-2 for the parts outside the CDR3, the full variable domain is EPEVTQTPSHQVTQMGQEVILRCVPISNHLYFYWYRQILGQKVEFLVSFYNNEISEKSEIFDDQFSVERPDGSNFTLKIRSTKLEDSAMYFCASSVARRQGDYGYTFGSGTRLTVV.